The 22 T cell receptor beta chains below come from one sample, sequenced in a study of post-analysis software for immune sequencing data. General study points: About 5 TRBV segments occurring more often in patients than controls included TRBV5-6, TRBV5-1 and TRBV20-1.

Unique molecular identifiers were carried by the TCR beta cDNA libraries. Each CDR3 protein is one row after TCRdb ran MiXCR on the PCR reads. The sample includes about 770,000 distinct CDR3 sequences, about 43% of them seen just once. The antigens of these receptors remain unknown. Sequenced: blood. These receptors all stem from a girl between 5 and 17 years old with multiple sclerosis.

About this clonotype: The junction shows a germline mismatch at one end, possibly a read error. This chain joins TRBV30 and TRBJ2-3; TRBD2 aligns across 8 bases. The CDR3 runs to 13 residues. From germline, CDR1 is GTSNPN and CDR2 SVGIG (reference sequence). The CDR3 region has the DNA TGTGCTTGGAAAACGGGAGGGCCCAATACGCAGTATTTT. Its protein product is CAWKTGGPNTQYF. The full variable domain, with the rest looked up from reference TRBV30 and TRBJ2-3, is SQTIHQWPATLVQPVGSPLSLECTVEGTSNPNLYWYRQAAGRGLQLLFYSVGIGQISSEVPQNLSASRPQDRQFILSSKKLLLSDSGFYLCAWKTGGPNTQYFGPGTRLTVL.

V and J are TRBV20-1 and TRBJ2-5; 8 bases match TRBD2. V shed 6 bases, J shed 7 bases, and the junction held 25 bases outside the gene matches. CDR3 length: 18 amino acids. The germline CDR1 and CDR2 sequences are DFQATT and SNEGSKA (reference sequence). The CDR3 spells CSAGDRGRPLGRDVTQYF. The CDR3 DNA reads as TGCAGTGCCGGAGACAGAGGGCGACCCCTCGGGAGGGATGTGACCCAGTACTTC.

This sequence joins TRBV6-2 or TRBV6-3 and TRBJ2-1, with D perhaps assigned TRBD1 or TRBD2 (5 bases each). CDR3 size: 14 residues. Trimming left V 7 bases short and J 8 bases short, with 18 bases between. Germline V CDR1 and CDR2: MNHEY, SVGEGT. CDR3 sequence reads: CASNPRGYFYEQFF. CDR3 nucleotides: TGTGCCAGCAACCCCCGGGGCTACTTCTATGAGCAGTTCTTC.

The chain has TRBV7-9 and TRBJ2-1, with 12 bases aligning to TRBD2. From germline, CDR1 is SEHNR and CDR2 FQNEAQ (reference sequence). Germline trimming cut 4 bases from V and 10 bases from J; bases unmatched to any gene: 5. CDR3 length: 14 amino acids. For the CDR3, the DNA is TGTGCCAGCAGCTCTTCTAGCGGGAGGGCGGAGCAGTTCTTC. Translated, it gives CASSSSSGRAEQFF.

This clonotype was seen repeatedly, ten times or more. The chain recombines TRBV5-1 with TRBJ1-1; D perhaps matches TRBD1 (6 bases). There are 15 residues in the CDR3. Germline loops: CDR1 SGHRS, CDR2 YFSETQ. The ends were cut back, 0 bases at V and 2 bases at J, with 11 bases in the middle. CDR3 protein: CASSLARQVNTEAFF. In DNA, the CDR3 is TGCGCCAGCAGCTTGGCCAGACAGGTTAACACTGAAGCTTTCTTT. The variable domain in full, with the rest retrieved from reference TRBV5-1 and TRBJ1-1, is KAGVTQTPRYLIKTRGQQVTLSCSPISGHRSVSWYQQTPGQGLQFLFEYFSETQRNKGNFPGRFSGRQFSNSRSEMNVSTLELGDSALYLCASSLARQVNTEAFFGQGTRLTVV.

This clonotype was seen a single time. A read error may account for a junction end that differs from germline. CDR3 nucleotides: TGTGCCAGCAGCCAATGGCAGGGAAGCACTGAAACTTTCTTT. This encodes CASSQWQGSTETFF. The chain uses TRBV3-1 and TRBJ1-1, with D possibly TRBD1 on 5 matching bases. From germline, CDR1 is LGHDT and CDR2 YNNKEL (reference sequence). The CDR3 is made up of 14 amino acids.

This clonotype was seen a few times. This chain's CDR3 is CASSLESAGGNYGYTF. In nucleotides, the CDR3 is TGCGCCAGCAGCTTGGAGTCGGCAGGTGGAAACTATGGCTACACCTTC. The chain couples TRBV5-1 to TRBJ1-2; D remains ambiguous. The CDR3 contains 16 residues. Germline CDR1 and CDR2: SGHRS and YFSETQ. V shed 0 bases and J shed 2 bases, with 14 bases lying between them.

In DNA form, the CDR3 reads TGCGCCAGCAGCCAAGGTATCGTCTACGAGCAGTACTTC. Translating it yields CASSQGIVYEQYF. The chain combines TRBV4-1 with TRBJ2-7; D gene uncertain. The CDR3 loop spans 13 amino acids. V dropped 1 base and J dropped 3 bases, with 7 bases sitting between them. Germline CDR1 and CDR2: MGHRA and YSYEKL.

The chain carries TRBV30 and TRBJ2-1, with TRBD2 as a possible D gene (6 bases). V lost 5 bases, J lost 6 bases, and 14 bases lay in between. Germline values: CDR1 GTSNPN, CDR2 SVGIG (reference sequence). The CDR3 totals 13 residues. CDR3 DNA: TGTGCCTGGGACGGGAGATATTTCAATGAGCAGTTCTTC. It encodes CAWDGRYFNEQFF.

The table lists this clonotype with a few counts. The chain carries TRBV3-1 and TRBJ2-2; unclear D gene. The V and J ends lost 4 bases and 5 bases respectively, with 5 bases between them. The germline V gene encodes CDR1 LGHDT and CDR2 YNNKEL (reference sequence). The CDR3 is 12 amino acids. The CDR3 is CASSRTTGELFF. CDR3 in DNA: TGTGCCAGCAGCCGAACGACCGGGGAGCTGTTTTTT. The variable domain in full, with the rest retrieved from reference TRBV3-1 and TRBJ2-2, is DTAVSQTPKYLVTQMGNDKSIKCEQNLGHDTMYWYKQDSKKFLKIMFSYNNKELIINETVPNRFSPKSPDKAHLNLHINSLELGDSAVYFCASSRTTGELFFGEGSRLTVL.

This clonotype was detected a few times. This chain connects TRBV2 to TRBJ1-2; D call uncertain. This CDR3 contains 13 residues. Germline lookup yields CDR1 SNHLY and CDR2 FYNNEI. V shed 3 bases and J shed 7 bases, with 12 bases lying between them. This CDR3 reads CASSDFPRGGYTF. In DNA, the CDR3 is TGTGCCAGCAGTGACTTCCCCCGGGGTGGCTACACCTTC.

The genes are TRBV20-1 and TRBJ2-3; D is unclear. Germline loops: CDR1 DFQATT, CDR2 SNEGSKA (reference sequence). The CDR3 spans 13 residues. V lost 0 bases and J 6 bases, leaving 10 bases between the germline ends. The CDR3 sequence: CSARDRWADTQYF. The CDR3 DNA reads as TGCAGTGCTAGAGACCGATGGGCGGATACGCAGTATTTT.

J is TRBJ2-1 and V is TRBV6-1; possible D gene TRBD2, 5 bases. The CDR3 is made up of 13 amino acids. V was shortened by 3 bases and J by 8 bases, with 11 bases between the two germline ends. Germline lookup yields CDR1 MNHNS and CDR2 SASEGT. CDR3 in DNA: TGTGCCAGCAGTGATTGGGAGTACGATGAGCAGTTCTTC. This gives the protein CASSDWEYDEQFF.

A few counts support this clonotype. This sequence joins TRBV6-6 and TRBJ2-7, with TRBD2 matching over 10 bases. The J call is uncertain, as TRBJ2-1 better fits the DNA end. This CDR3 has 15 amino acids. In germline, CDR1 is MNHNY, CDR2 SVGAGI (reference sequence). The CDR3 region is CASSFLAGDYNEQFF. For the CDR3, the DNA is TGTGCCAGCAGTTTTCTAGCGGGAGACTACAATGAGCAGTTCTTC.

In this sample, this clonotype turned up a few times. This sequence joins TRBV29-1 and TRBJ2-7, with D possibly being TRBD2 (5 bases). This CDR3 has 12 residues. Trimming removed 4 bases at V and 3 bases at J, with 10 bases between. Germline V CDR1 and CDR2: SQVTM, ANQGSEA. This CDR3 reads CSVVWGVYEQYF. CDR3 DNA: TGCAGCGTTGTGTGGGGAGTCTACGAGCAGTACTTC.

Here the CDR3 DNA reads TGTGCCAGCAGCGAACAGGGGACAAGATCCGGCGAGCAGTACTTC. It specifies CASSEQGTRSGEQYF. The chain has TRBV7-3 and TRBJ2-5, with TRBD1 matching over 7 bases. TRBJ2-7 explains the end of the DNA better; the J call may be wrong. CDR1 is SGHTA and CDR2 is FQGTGA in the germline V gene. CDR3 length: 15 residues.

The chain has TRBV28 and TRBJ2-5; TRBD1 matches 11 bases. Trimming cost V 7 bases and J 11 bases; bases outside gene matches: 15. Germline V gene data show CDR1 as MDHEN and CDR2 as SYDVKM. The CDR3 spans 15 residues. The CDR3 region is CASTGGGQGGNEQYF. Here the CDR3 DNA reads TGTGCCAGCACGGGGGGGGGACAGGGGGGAAATGAGCAGTACTTC.

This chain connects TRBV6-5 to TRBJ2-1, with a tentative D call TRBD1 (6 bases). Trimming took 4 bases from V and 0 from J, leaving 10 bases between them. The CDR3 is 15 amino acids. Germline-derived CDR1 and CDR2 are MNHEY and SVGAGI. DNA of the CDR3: TGTGCCAGCAGTTCAGGGGAGATCTCCTACAATGAGCAGTTCTTC. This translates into CASSSGEISYNEQFF.

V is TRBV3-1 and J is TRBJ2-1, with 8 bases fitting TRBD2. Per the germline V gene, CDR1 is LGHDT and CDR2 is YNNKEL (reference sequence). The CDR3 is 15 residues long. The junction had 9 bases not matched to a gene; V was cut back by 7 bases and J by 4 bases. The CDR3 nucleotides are TGTGCCAGCACCCTGGTGCGGGGGGCTTACAATGAGCAGTTCTTC. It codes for CASTLVRGAYNEQFF.

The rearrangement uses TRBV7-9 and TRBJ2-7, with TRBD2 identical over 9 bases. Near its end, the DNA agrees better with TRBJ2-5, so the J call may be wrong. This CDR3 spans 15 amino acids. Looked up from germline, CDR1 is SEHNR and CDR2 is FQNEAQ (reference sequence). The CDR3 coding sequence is TGTGCCAGCAGCTTAGGGCCTAGCGGGACAGAGACCCAGTACTTC. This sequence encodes CASSLGPSGTETQYF.

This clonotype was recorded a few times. The CDR3 DNA reads TGTGCCAGTAGCCTTTCGGACGGGAGGGGCGAGCAGTACTTC. This codes for CASSLSDGRGEQYF. The rearrangement joins TRBV19 to TRBJ2-5; 8 bases are a match to TRBD2. Near its end, the DNA agrees better with TRBJ2-7, so the J call may be wrong. The CDR3 consists of 14 residues. In germline, CDR1 is LNHDA, CDR2 SQIVND (reference sequence).

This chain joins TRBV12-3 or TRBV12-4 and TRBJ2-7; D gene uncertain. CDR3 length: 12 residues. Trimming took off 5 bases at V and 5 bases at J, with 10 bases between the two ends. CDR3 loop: CASSPHSHEQYF. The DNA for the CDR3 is TGTGCCAGCAGTCCCCACAGTCACGAGCAGTACTTC.